This TCR beta chain was documented in a study of OX40 agonist ivuxolimab in advanced cancers. About the study: Recorded diagnoses for dose-escalation patients were hepatocellular carcinoma, melanoma, renal cell or head and neck cancer. Among those enrolled, mean age was around 55 years (range about 23 to 79) and roughly 84% were male.

Sequencing used immunoSEQ multiplex PCR; TCRdb keeps in-frame clones, though not all of them. The sample holds some 62,000 clones, 79% seen once. The CDR3 covers 14 residues. The V and J ends lost 1 base and 8 bases respectively, with 14 bases between them. CDR1 and CDR2 from the germline V gene are LNHDA and SQIVND (reference sequence). This receptor was identified in an adult with an advanced solid tumor such as melanoma, head and neck, liver or kidney cancer. The sequencing used CD4+ or CD8+ T cells sorted from blood, collected in a trial of the OX40 agonist ivuxolimab. J is TRBJ2-5 and V is TRBV19, with D possibly matching TRBD2 (6 bases). Here the CDR3 reads CASSIAGVPGTQYF. The CDR3, as DNA: TGTGCCAGTAGTATAGCGGGAGTACCAGGCACCCAGTACTTC.